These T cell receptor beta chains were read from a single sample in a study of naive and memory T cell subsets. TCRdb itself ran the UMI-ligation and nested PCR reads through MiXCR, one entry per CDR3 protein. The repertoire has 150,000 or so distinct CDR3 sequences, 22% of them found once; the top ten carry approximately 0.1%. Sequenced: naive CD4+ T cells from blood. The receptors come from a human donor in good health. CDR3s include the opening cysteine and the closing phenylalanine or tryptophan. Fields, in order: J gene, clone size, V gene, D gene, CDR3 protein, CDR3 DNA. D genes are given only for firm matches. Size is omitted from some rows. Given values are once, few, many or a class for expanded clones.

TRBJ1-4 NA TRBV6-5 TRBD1 CASSYQTARGPHEKLFF TGTGCCAGCAGTTACCAAACGGCCAGGGGGCCCCATGAAAAACTGTTTTTT
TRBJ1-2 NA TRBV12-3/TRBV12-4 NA CASRTLSSYYGYTF TGTGCCAGCAGAACCCTAAGCAGTTATTATGGCTACACCTTC
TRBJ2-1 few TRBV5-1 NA CASSLQGRNEQFF TGCGCCAGCAGCTTGCAAGGGAGAAATGAGCAGTTCTTC
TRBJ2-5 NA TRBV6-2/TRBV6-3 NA CASITFARGLQETQYF TGTGCCAGTATTACCTTCGCCCGGGGTTTACAAGAGACCCAGTACTTC
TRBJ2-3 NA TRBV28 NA CASSLHGGKAWGDTQYF TGTGCCAGCAGCCTCCACGGCGGGAAAGCTTGGGGAGATACGCAGTATTTT
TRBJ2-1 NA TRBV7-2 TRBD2 CASSLGLANNEQFF TGTGCCAGCAGCTTAGGACTAGCGAACAATGAGCAGTTCTTC
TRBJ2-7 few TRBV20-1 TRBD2 CSARTLSGRESEQYF TGCAGTGCTAGAACCCTTAGCGGGAGGGAGTCCGAGCAGTACTTC
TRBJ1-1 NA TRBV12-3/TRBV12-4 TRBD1 CASTPGQARPMNTEAFF TGTGCCAGCACCCCGGGACAGGCCCGGCCGATGAACACTGAAGCTTTCTTT
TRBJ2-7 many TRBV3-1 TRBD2 CASSLAGHSYEQYF TGTGCCAGCAGTCTAGCGGGGCACTCCTACGAGCAGTACTTC
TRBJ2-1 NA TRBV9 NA CASSPPFTSWRASCNEQFF TGTGCCAGCAGCCCTCCGTTTACTAGCTGGAGGGCCTCCTGCAATGAGCAGTTCTTC
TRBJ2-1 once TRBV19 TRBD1 CASSRTSGGSVPIAYNEQFF TGTGCCAGTAGTAGAACCTCAGGGGGCTCCGTCCCGATAGCCTACAATGAGCAGTTCTTC
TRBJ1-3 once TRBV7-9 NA CASSSNTGSPTNTIYF TGTGCCAGCAGCTCAAACACAGGGAGCCCCACCAACACCATATATTTT
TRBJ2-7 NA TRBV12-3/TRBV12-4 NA CASTRQVEGEQYF TGTGCCAGCACCCGACAGGTTGAAGGCGAGCAGTACTTC
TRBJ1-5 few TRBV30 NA CAWSPGGNSNQPQHF TGTGCCTGGAGCCCCGGGGGGAATAGCAATCAGCCCCAGCATTTT
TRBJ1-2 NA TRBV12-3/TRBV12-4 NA CASNRRGSGGYTF TGTGCCAGCAATCGACGAGGCTCTGGTGGCTACACCTTC
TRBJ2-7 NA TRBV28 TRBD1 CASSPPGTGSYEQYF TGTGCCAGCAGTCCCCCCGGGACAGGGTCCTACGAGCAGTACTTC
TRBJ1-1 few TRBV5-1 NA CASSSGLGSGRENTEAFF TGCGCCAGCAGCTCTGGGCTCGGCTCTGGCAGGGAGAACACTGAAGCTTTCTTT
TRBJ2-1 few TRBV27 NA CASSPRGGGEQFF TGTGCCAGCAGTCCCCGCGGAGGGGGGGAGCAGTTCTTC
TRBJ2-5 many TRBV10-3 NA CATQGYQETQYF TGTGCCACGCAGGGTTACCAAGAGACCCAGTACTTC
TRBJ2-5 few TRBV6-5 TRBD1 CASSYPPPGTGGTQFF TGTGCCAGCAGTTACCCCCCACCCGGGACAGGGGGGACCCAATTCTTC
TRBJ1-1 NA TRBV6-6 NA CASSYSGWANTEAFF TGTGCCAGCAGTTACAGCGGTTGGGCGAACACTGAAGCTTTCTTT
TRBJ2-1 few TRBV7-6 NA CASSFPGYNEQFF TGTGCCAGCAGCTTCCCGGGCTACAATGAGCAGTTCTTC
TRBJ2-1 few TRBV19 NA CASRLLSTGNEQFF TGTGCCAGTCGACTTCTTTCAACGGGAAATGAGCAGTTCTTC
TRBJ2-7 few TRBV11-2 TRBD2 CASSLSSGGSSYEQYF TGTGCCAGCAGCTTATCGTCGGGGGGGAGCTCCTACGAGCAGTACTTC
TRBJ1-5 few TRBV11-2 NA CASSKTGTNQPQHF TGTGCCAGCAGCAAAACCGGGACTAATCAGCCCCAGCATTTT
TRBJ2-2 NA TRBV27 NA CASSLYRLRGANTGELFF TGTGCCAGCAGTTTATACCGCTTACGGGGTGCGAACACCGGGGAGCTGTTTTTT
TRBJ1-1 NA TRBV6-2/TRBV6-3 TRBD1 CASGRTGANTEAFF TGTGCCAGCGGACGGACAGGGGCGAACACTGAAGCTTTCTTT
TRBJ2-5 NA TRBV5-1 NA CASSYPPRETQYF TGCGCCAGCAGCTACCCACCGCGAGAGACCCAGTACTTC
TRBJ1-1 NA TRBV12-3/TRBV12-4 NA CASSFGRRNTEAFF TGTGCCAGCAGTTTTGGGCGACGCAACACTGAAGCTTTCTTT
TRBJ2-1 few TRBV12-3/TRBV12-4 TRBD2 CASSPPSGRPFKQFF TGTGCCAGCAGTCCCCCTAGCGGGAGACCTTTTAAGCAGTTCTTC
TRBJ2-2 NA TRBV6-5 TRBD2 CASTNRGGAGTGELFF TGTGCCAGCACCAACCGGGGGGGCGCGGGTACCGGGGAGCTGTTTTTT
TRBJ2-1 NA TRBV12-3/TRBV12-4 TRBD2 CASSGRPGTTDNEQFF TGTGCCAGCAGTGGCAGACCCGGGACTACGGACAATGAGCAGTTCTTC
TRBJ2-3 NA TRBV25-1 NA CASSDFKEVTDTQYF TGTGCCAGCAGTGACTTCAAAGAGGTCACAGATACGCAGTATTTT
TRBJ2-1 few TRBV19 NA CASSPLYGGRSYNEQFF TGTGCCAGTAGTCCACTGTATGGGGGAAGATCCTACAATGAGCAGTTCTTC
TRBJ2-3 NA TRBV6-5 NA CASSAGTSTDTQYF TGTGCCAGCAGTGCCGGGACTAGCACAGATACGCAGTATTTT
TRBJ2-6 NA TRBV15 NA CATSREGTGANVLTF TGTGCCACCAGCAGGGAGGGGACTGGGGCCAACGTCCTGACTTTC
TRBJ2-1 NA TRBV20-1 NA CSATEIAGLGNEQFF TGCAGTGCGACTGAAATCGCGGGACTCGGCAATGAGCAGTTCTTC
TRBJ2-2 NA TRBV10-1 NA CASSEGDGELFF TGCGCCAGCAGTGAAGGGGACGGGGAGCTGTTTTTT
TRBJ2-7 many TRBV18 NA CASSPPTYEQYF TGTGCCAGCTCACCCCCAACCTACGAGCAGTACTTC
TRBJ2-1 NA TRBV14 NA CASSRARFPHEQFF TGTGCCAGCAGCCGCGCGAGGTTCCCACATGAGCAGTTCTTC
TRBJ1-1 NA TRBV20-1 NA CSAPSMGQAEAFF TGCAGTGCTCCGTCGATGGGCCAGGCTGAAGCTTTCTTT
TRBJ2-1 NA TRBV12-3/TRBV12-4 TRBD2 CASRPTGTRGDEQFF TGTGCCAGCAGACCAACCGGGACTAGAGGTGATGAGCAGTTCTTC
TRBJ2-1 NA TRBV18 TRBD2 CATKAGGAPNEQFF TGTGCCACCAAAGCGGGAGGAGCCCCCAATGAGCAGTTCTTC
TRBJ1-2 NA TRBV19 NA CASGRGNGYTF TGTGCCAGTGGCAGGGGTAATGGCTACACCTTC
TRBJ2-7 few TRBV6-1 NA CASATTQSSYEQYF TGTGCCAGCGCTACGACTCAGAGCTCCTACGAGCAGTACTTC
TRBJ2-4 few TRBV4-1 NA CASSQEGHLLAKNIQYF TGCGCCAGCAGCCAAGAAGGACACCTCCTAGCCAAAAACATTCAGTACTTC
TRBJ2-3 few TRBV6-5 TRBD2 CASRAGTSRDTQYF TGTGCCAGCAGAGCCGGGACTAGCAGGGATACGCAGTATTTT
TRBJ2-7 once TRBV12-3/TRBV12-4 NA CASSAHSSYEQYF TGTGCCAGCAGTGCACACAGCTCCTACGAGCAGTACTTC
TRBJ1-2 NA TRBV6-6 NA CASSYGRNYGYTF TGTGCCAGCAGTTACGGACGAAACTATGGCTACACCTTC
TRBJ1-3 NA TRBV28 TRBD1 CASSSWTGGGNTIYF TGTGCCAGCAGTTCCTGGACAGGGGGCGGAAACACCATATATTTT
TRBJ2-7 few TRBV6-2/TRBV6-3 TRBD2 CASSYGSGGSLYEQYF TGTGCCAGCAGTTACGGTTCGGGAGGTTCCCTCTACGAGCAGTACTTC
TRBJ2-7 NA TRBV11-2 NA CASSLVYHEQYF TGTGCCAGCAGCTTAGTGTACCACGAGCAGTACTTC
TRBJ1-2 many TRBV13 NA CASSRARWAAVNYGYTF TGTGCCAGCAGCCGGGCTCGTTGGGCAGCCGTTAACTATGGCTACACCTTC
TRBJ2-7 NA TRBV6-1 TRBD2 CASSQGLAGPYEQYF TGTGCCAGCAGTCAGGGACTAGCGGGACCTTACGAGCAGTACTTC
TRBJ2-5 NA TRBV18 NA CASSPGYQETQYF TGTGCCAGCTCACCGGGGTACCAAGAGACCCAGTACTTC
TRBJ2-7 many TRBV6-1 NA CASSDPYEQYF TGTGCCAGCAGTGACCCCTACGAGCAGTACTTC
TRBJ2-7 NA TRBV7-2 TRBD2 CASSLDTSGAYEQYF TGTGCCAGCAGCTTAGATACTAGCGGGGCCTACGAGCAGTACTTC